A few counts support the clone carrying this T cell receptor beta chain. Source study methods: The assay estimated nucleated cells by amplifying reference gene primers. Profiling relied on immunoSEQ multiplex PCR, and the TCRdb table lists in-frame clones only, not all of them. D and trimming were read from the DNA, whereas the V and J calls and clone size are those reported in that table. The sample has roughly 200,000 clones; 80% to 90% are singletons. The sample originates from a study of blood T cell repertoires in COVID-19. Across the study: From the United States, Italy and Spain came samples of acute and convalescent COVID-19.

The source of this sequence is a woman over 75 with COVID-19, enrolled during active disease. The specimen was peripheral blood.

The CDR3 is CASSVSGSVYNEQFF. The CDR3 region has the DNA TGTGCCAGCAGTGTAAGCGGGAGCGTCTACAATGAGCAGTTCTTC. The V call is TRBV2, the J call TRBJ2-1; 8 bases map to TRBD2. With 4 bases clipped from V and 3 bases from J, the junction kept 5 bases outside the gene matches. The CDR3 consists of 15 residues. The germline CDR1 and CDR2 sequences are SNHLY and FYNNEI.